This TCR beta chain emerged from a study of CD8+ T cells in alopecia areata. Described treatment: oral pan-JAK inhibitor, 5-10 mg twice daily. RNA was isolated and reverse transcribed to cDNA, the sequencing template. The repertoire was sequenced with immunoSEQ multiplex PCR; TCRdb's copy has only in-frame clones and lacks some. In the table there are 150,000 to 200,000 clones, less than 80% of which are singletons. In this sample, this clone turned up once. This CDR3 contains 13 residues. CDR1 and CDR2 from the germline V gene are SGHRS and YFSETQ. Trimming pared 6 bases from V and 2 bases from J, leaving 11 bases between.

The TCR comes from a human donor with alopecia areata. Sequencing was performed on CD4+ T cells sorted from blood, taken at week 24, from a patient treated with tofacitinib. The chain employs TRBV5-1 and TRBJ2-5, with a possible D match to TRBD1 (6 bases). For the CDR3, the DNA is TGCGCCAGCAAACTCGGACAGCAAGAGACCCAGTACTTC. It codes for CASKLGQQETQYF.